The 31 T cell receptor beta chains presented below share a single source sample, sequenced in a study of T cell repertoires in cytomegalovirus infection. TCRdb reprocessed the reads via MiXCR and lists one record per CDR3 protein. Among 310,000 or so distinct CDR3 sequences listed, 20% to 25% were seen once. The antigens for these receptors are not known. This material consisted of cultured PBMCs, taken from culture after CMV antigen stimulation. Receptors were obtained from a human donor in good health (CMV status not recorded). Some clones in this sample may be carry-over from other donors' samples.

The rearrangement links TRBV11-2 to TRBJ2-6, with D uncertain. This CDR3 spans 14 amino acids. Germline V gene data show CDR1 as SGHAT and CDR2 as FQNNGV. The V and J ends lost 7 bases and 0 bases respectively, with 7 bases between them. In nucleotides, the CDR3 is TGTGCCAGCACCCGACGCTCTGGGGCCAACGTCCTGACTTTC. Residues: CASTRRSGANVLTF.

A few counts support this clonotype. The chain links TRBV24-1 to TRBJ2-1; 8 nucleotides align to TRBD2. Unmatched junction bases numbered 6, after V lost 3 bases and J lost 0 bases. Looked up from germline, CDR1 is KGHDR and CDR2 is SFDVKD. CDR3 length: 17 amino acids. CDR3: CATSDPLAESSYNEQFF. The CDR3 DNA reads as TGTGCCACCAGTGATCCACTAGCGGAAAGCTCCTACAATGAGCAGTTCTTC.

The genes are TRBV6-6 and TRBJ2-3; 9 bases fit TRBD2. The CDR3 length is 16 residues. Trimming took 3 bases from V and 6 from J; bases not matched to a gene: 10. Germline V gene lookup returns CDR1 MNHNY and CDR2 SVGAGI (reference sequence). The CDR3 sequence is CASSYLIAGATDTQYF. The CDR3 bases are TGTGCCAGCAGTTATTTAATAGCGGGAGCAACCGATACGCAGTATTTT.

This rearrangement joins TRBV7-8 to TRBJ2-3; 9 bases agree with TRBD2. Germline assignment: CDR1 SGHVS and CDR2 FQNEAQ. The CDR3 length is 16 residues. After removal of 5 bases from V and 2 bases from J, the junction contained 8 bases not matched to a gene. The CDR3 here is CASSPRSSGNTDTQYF. For the CDR3, the DNA is TGTGCCAGCAGCCCCCGTTCTAGCGGGAACACAGATACGCAGTATTTT.

This chain links TRBV20-1 with TRBJ1-5; 8 positions match TRBD1. This CDR3 region has 16 residues. V lost 4 bases and J lost 1; bases outside the gene matches: 9. Germline loops: CDR1 DFQATT, CDR2 SNEGSKA (reference sequence). DNA for the CDR3: TGCAGTGCTACGCGGGACAGGACCATGAGCAATCAGCCCCAGCATTTT. Amino acid sequence: CSATRDRTMSNQPQHF.

This clonotype has ten or more counts. The chain couples TRBV18 to TRBJ1-1, with D unclear. The germline V gene has CDR1 KGHSH and CDR2 LQKENI. The CDR3 runs to 15 residues. Between the trimmed V and J ends, which lost 3 bases and 2 bases, there was a span of 13 bases. CDR3 nucleotides: TGTGCCAGCTCACCCTCCGGGATGCCAAACACTGAAGCTTTCTTT. Amino acid sequence: CASSPSGMPNTEAFF.

The sample holds a few counts of this clonotype. The V gene is TRBV24-1, the J gene TRBJ2-3; D is unclear. Germline V gene sequence: CDR1 KGHDR, CDR2 SFDVKD. The length of the CDR3 is 14 residues. Trimming pared 5 bases from V and 0 bases from J, leaving 8 bases between. The CDR3 DNA reads as TGTGCCACCAGTGGCAGCACTAGCACAGATACGCAGTATTTT. Translating gives CATSGSTSTDTQYF.

This clonotype came up a few times. The chain combines TRBV20-1 with TRBJ2-5, with D hard to call. The CDR3 has 12 amino acids. The germline V gene encodes CDR1 DFQATT and CDR2 SNEGSKA (reference sequence). With 3 bases removed from V and 4 bases from J, the gap between germline ends came to 9 bases. The CDR3 here is CSASLSGETQYF. DNA of the CDR3: TGCAGTGCTAGTCTCTCTGGAGAGACCCAGTACTTC.

The chain is built from TRBV4-1 and TRBJ2-1, with 12 bases matching TRBD1. Germline V gives CDR1 MGHRA, CDR2 YSYEKL. There are 15 residues in the CDR3. The trim removed 2 bases at V and 8 bases at J, leaving 4 bases unmatched. The chain's CDR3 is CASSQPGQGADEQFF. CDR3 in DNA: TGCGCCAGCAGCCAACCGGGACAGGGGGCAGATGAGCAGTTCTTC.

In this sample, this clonotype turned up many times. The chain has TRBV7-2 and TRBJ2-3; 9 nucleotides agree with TRBD2. After removal of 2 bases from V and 5 bases from J, the junction contained 5 bases not matched to a gene. Germline values: CDR1 SGHTA, CDR2 FQGNSA. This CDR3 contains 15 residues. The CDR3 bases are TGTGCCAGCAGCTTAAGGCTTAGCGGGAGAGATACGCAGTATTTT. This translates into CASSLRLSGRDTQYF.

This chain joins TRBV12-3 or TRBV12-4 and TRBJ2-3, with TRBD1 matching over 7 bases. V shed 2 bases and J 3 bases; nucleotides not matched to a gene: 5. This CDR3 is 15 amino acids long. CDR3 protein: CASSLWDSRTDTQYF. Written as DNA, the CDR3 is TGTGCCAGCAGTTTATGGGACAGTCGGACAGATACGCAGTATTTT.

This chain joins TRBV6-6 and TRBJ2-7, with TRBD2 matching over 8 bases. The germline CDR1 and CDR2 sequences are MNHNY and SVGAGI (reference sequence). The CDR3 loop spans 14 amino acids. V was clipped by 0 bases and J by 5 bases; unmatched bases: 3. The DNA of the CDR3 is TGTGCCAGCAGTTACTCACCAGCGGGAGACGAGCAGTACTTC. It encodes CASSYSPAGDEQYF.

This clonotype turned up a few times. The CDR3 region is CASSDLGAANTEAFF. The CDR3 DNA sequence: TGTGCCAGCAGTGACCTTGGGGCAGCGAACACTGAAGCTTTCTTT. V is TRBV27 and J is TRBJ1-1; possible D gene TRBD1, 5 bases. Germline lookup yields CDR1 MNHEY and CDR2 SMNVEV (reference sequence). This CDR3 contains 15 residues. The V end lost 5 bases, the J end lost 1 base, and 14 bases lay between the germline ends.

V gene TRBV11-3 combines with J gene TRBJ2-3, with TRBD2 matching over 11 bases. Germline CDR1 SGHNT, CDR2 YENEEA. With V trimmed by 4 bases and J by 5 bases, 5 bases remained unmatched. This CDR3 region has 15 residues. CDR3 coding DNA: TGTGCCAGCAGCTCTAGCGGGAGGCTAGGAGATACGCAGTATTTT. Its translation is CASSSSGRLGDTQYF.

This clonotype has more than one count but fewer than ten. The genes are TRBV7-9 and TRBJ2-7; the D is unclear. Germline CDR1 reads SEHNR; CDR2 reads FQNEAQ (reference sequence). Trimming cost V 5 bases and J 5 bases, with 10 bases left between them. CDR3 length: 12 amino acids. CDR3 loop: CASSVARDEQYF. The DNA of the CDR3 is TGTGCCAGCAGCGTGGCTAGGGACGAGCAGTACTTC.

This clonotype came up a few times. The chain uses TRBV6-1 and TRBJ2-1; possibly TRBD2 for D (5 bases). The CDR3 contains 17 residues. CDR1 and CDR2 from the germline V gene are MNHNS and SASEGT. Trimming removed 2 bases at V and 1 base at J, with 15 bases between. The DNA for the CDR3 is TGTGCCAGCAGTGAAATTGTTCCTGGACTTTCCTACAATGAGCAGTTCTTC. It codes for CASSEIVPGLSYNEQFF.

A few counts support this clonotype. CDR3 in DNA: TGTGCCAGTACTAACAGGGAATCTCCCCACAATGAGCAGTTCTTC. Translating it yields CASTNRESPHNEQFF. The rearrangement joins TRBV19 to TRBJ2-1; D is possibly TRBD1 (6 bases). The germline gives CDR1 LNHDA, CDR2 SQIVND (reference sequence). Trimming took off 7 bases at V and 5 bases at J, with 18 bases between the two ends. This CDR3 spans 15 amino acids.

Written as DNA, the CDR3 is TGTGCCACTCAACTTGGGTTCTACAATGAGCAGTTCTTC. It translates to CATQLGFYNEQFF. The rearrangement links TRBV12-3 or TRBV12-4 to TRBJ2-1; D is unresolved. The CDR3 covers 13 residues. The V end lost 10 bases, the J end lost 3 bases, and 13 bases lay between the germline ends.

In this sample, this clonotype turned up many times. CDR3 sequence reads: CASSLQTGGGTEAFF. CDR3 in DNA: TGTGCCAGCAGCTTACAAACAGGGGGGGGCACTGAAGCTTTCTTT. This chain links TRBV7-8 with TRBJ1-1; 8 bases are shared with TRBD1. This CDR3 spans 15 amino acids. Germline lookup yields CDR1 SGHVS and CDR2 FQNEAQ. Trimming took 2 bases from V and 4 from J; bases not matched to a gene: 6.

V is TRBV7-3 and J is TRBJ2-1; 8 positions match TRBD2. The V segment lost 2 bases and the J segment 9 bases; nucleotides outside the gene matches: 3. Germline CDR1 SGHTA, CDR2 FQGTGA. This CDR3 is built from 13 residues. The CDR3 reads CASSLWLAGEQFF. The CDR3 DNA reads as TGTGCCAGCAGCTTATGGCTAGCGGGTGAGCAGTTCTTC. Combining the CDR3 with reference TRBV7-3 and TRBJ2-1 gives the whole variable domain GAGVSQTPSNKVTEKGKYVELRCDPISGHTALYWYRQSLGQGPEFLIYFQGTGAADDSGLPNDRFFAVRPEGSVSTLKIQRTERGDSAVYLCASSLWLAGEQFFGPGTRLTVL.

In its sample, this clonotype was seen many times. The chain joins TRBV7-2 to TRBJ1-6; no definite D call. Trimming shortened V by 5 bases and J by 5 bases, and 10 bases separated the two germline ends. The CDR3 length is 14 residues. Germline V gives CDR1 SGHTA, CDR2 FQGNSA. The CDR3 DNA is TGTGCCAGCAGCCAAGGGTCCAATAATTCACCCCTCCACTTT. Its protein product is CASSQGSNNSPLHF.

The V and J genes are TRBV7-2 and TRBJ2-7, with 14 bases that match TRBD2. V trimming: 5 bases; J trimming: 4 bases; junction bases outside the gene matches: 7. Germline CDR1 SGHTA, CDR2 FQGNSA. The CDR3 is 16 amino acids. CDR3 nucleotide sequence: TGTGCCAGCAGCATAAACGGACTAGCGGGGGGATACGAGCAGTACTTC. As protein: CASSINGLAGGYEQYF.

The chain links TRBV28 to TRBJ2-5; 7 bases align to TRBD1. Germline assignment: CDR1 MDHEN and CDR2 SYDVKM. The CDR3 runs 13 residues. Trimming at V came to 7 bases and at J to 5 bases, leaving 7 bases not matched to a gene. CDR3 in DNA: TGTGCCAGCACAAGACAGGGAAGGGAGACCCAGTACTTC. Residues: CASTRQGRETQYF.

This chain connects TRBV20-1 to TRBJ2-1; D perhaps matches TRBD2 (5 bases). The germline V gene encodes CDR1 DFQATT and CDR2 SNEGSKA (reference sequence). The V end lost 8 bases, the J end lost 5 bases, and 13 bases lay between the germline ends. This CDR3 has 12 amino acids. The CDR3 spells CSSRRNDNEQFF. CDR3 sequence (DNA): TGCAGTTCCAGGAGGAATGACAATGAGCAGTTCTTC.

This clonotype was recorded a few times. This CDR3 is CASSRLTGGSTEAFF. The CDR3 DNA reads as TGTGCCAGCAGTCGGCTCACAGGGGGGTCCACTGAAGCTTTCTTT. The V and J genes are TRBV28 and TRBJ1-1; 8 bases fit TRBD1. CDR1 and CDR2 from the germline V gene are MDHEN and SYDVKM. V lost 5 bases and J lost 4; bases outside the gene matches: 9. There are 15 residues in the CDR3.

With regard to this clonotype: A much larger clonotype is one base distant, so this may be a read error. The chain combines TRBV11-2 with TRBJ1-3; no definite D call. This CDR3 comprises 13 residues. The V end lost 4 bases, the J end lost 3 bases, and 7 bases lay between the germline ends. Germline values: CDR1 SGHAT, CDR2 FQNNGV. CDR3 coding DNA: TGTGCCAGCAGCTCACAGATTGGAAACACCATATATTTT. Its translation: CASSSQIGNTIYF.

A few counts support this clonotype. This chain connects TRBV11-3 to TRBJ2-2, with 7 nucleotides matching TRBD2. Germline V gene data show CDR1 as SGHNT and CDR2 as YENEEA. Trimming removed 5 bases from V and 4 bases from J; junction bases left unmatched: 10. The CDR3 sequence is 16 residues long. The CDR3 bases are TGTGCCAGCAGCGCCCGTTTGGGGGGGAGCACCGGGGAGCTGTTTTTT. This gives the protein CASSARLGGSTGELFF.

This chain connects TRBV11-3 to TRBJ1-2; weak D call: TRBD1 (5 bases). The CDR3 has 15 residues. CDR1 is SGHNT and CDR2 is YENEEA in the germline V gene. Between the trimmed V and J ends, which lost 5 bases and 2 bases, there was a span of 15 bases. CDR3 sequence (DNA): TGTGCCAGCAGCCGAGGGGTCGGGCTGAACTATGGCTACACCTTC. Residues: CASSRGVGLNYGYTF. Full variable domain (remainder filled in from reference TRBV11-3 and TRBJ1-2): EAGVVQSPRYKIIEKKQPVAFWCNPISGHNTLYWYLQNLGQGPELLIRYENEEAVDDSQLPKDRFSAERLKGVDSTLKIQPAELGDSAVYLCASSRGVGLNYGYTFGSGTRLTVV.

This clonotype was recorded many times. The junction shows a germline mismatch at one end, possibly a read error. The chain recombines TRBV7-2 with TRBJ2-7; 9 bases fit TRBD2. This CDR3 is built from 14 residues. Germline V gene lookup returns CDR1 SGHTA and CDR2 FQGNSA. DNA of the CDR3: TGTGCCAGCAGCCTAGCGGGATTGGTTTACGAGCAGTACTTC. The encoded protein is CASSLAGLVYEQYF.

The chain combines TRBV4-1 with TRBJ1-2; D is unresolved. Germline assignment: CDR1 MGHRA and CDR2 YSYEKL. V lost 3 bases, J lost 7 bases, and 6 bases lay in between. This CDR3 has 11 residues. CDR3 nucleotide sequence: TGCGCCAGCAGCCACCTAAGTGGCTACACCTTC. It translates to CASSHLSGYTF.

The gene calls are TRBV27 and TRBJ1-5, with TRBD1 as a possible D gene (5 bases). Germline lookup yields CDR1 MNHEY and CDR2 SMNVEV (reference sequence). This CDR3 spans 15 amino acids. V lost 3 bases and J lost 0, with 9 bases in between. The CDR3 protein is CASSFDSYSNQPQHF. The CDR3 bases are TGTGCCAGCAGTTTTGACAGTTATAGCAATCAGCCCCAGCATTTT.